This T cell receptor beta chain stems from a study of STAT5B mutations in CD4+ large granular lymphocyte leukemia. Study-level findings and limits: Patient CD4-sorted repertoires stayed more clonal than healthy ones after leukemic-clone removal. Top patient clones used TRBV06 genes more often: 8/27 versus 2/35 in controls.

Control samples were healthy donors' buffy coats. Comments on this clone: Its matching antigen is unknown.

Produced via immunoSEQ multiplex PCR; TCRdb's table is partial and in-frame only. The table has 20,000 to 25,000 clones, about four fifths seen once. With 7 bases clipped from V and 10 bases from J, the junction kept 6 bases outside the gene matches. CDR1 is SQVTM and CDR2 is ANQGSEA in the germline V gene. This CDR3 contains 11 residues. Sequencing was carried out using CD4+ T cells from blood buffy coats. The sequence was obtained from a human donor in good health. The chain uses TRBV29-1 and TRBJ2-1; 8 positions agree with TRBD1. The CDR3 nucleotides are TGCAGCGGAGGACAGGGCGGCGAGCAGTTCTTC. This translates into CSGGQGGEQFF.